The 3 T cell receptor beta chains given below trace back to one sample, sequenced in a study of cytomegalovirus exposure and HLA in healthy donors (dated by TCRdb to 2016 to 2017). The library relied on the immunoSEQ multiplex PCR assay. For the multiplex PCR, a mixture combining 60 forward primers for TCR Vbeta segments and 13 reverse primers for TCR Jbeta segments was used. Entries here come from immuneACCESS through TCRdb and include only in-frame sequences with V and J called. Some clones fail to appear in such tables; in the studies checked, an unresolved V gene covers under half of the shortfall, and the cause of the remainder is unknown. The sample table shows 95,000 to 150,000 clones, and more than 55% are seen once. The top ten hold about 1.6% of the sample. Input material: PBMCs. The receptors here all came from a man aged 18 to 30 in good health and CMV-seronegative.

The chain combines TRBV7-2 with TRBJ1-5, with D maybe TRBD1 (6 bases). This CDR3 region has 15 residues. The germline gives CDR1 SGHTA, CDR2 FQGNSA. Trimming took 5 bases from V and 1 from J, leaving 12 bases between them. CDR3 sequence reads: CASSPRQASNQPQHF. CDR3 sequence (DNA): TGTGCCAGCAGCCCCAGACAGGCCAGCAATCAGCCCCAGCATTTT.

The chain joins TRBV28 to TRBJ1-2, with TRBD1 matching 8 bases. This CDR3 comprises 13 residues. Germline CDR1 is MDHEN and CDR2 is SYDVKM. V shed 10 bases, J shed 4 bases, and the junction held 8 bases outside the gene matches. The CDR3 nucleotides read TGTGCCACTTCTGGACAGGGTCTCTATGGCTACACCTTC. It specifies CATSGQGLYGYTF.

The rearrangement links TRBV27 to TRBJ1-5; D is undetermined. Trimming took off 8 bases at V and 0 bases at J, with 11 bases between the two ends. This CDR3 has 14 amino acids. Germline lookup yields CDR1 MNHEY and CDR2 SMNVEV (reference sequence). This CDR3 reads CASAGLFSNQPQHF. As DNA, the CDR3 is TGTGCCAGCGCTGGACTGTTTAGCAATCAGCCCCAGCATTTT.